The next 27 T cell receptor beta chains were all read from a single sample in a study of CD8 T cells in Susac syndrome. Random hexamers were used to reverse transcribe an amount of roughly 0.5 to 1 ug RNA. One entry per CDR3 protein results from TCRdb running MiXCR on the immunoSEQ multiplex PCR reads. The sample yields more than 130,000 distinct CDR3 sequences, over 85% seen once. The specimen sequenced was CD8+ T cells from PBMCs. The receptors here all came from a human donor in good health.

The chain has TRBV4-3 and TRBJ2-7, with unresolved D. The CDR3 totals 15 residues. V was clipped by 0 bases and J by 4 bases, with 13 bases between them. The V gene's germline CDR1 is LGHNA and CDR2 YSLEER. CDR3 sequence: CASSQDQRQLYEQYF. CDR3 bases: TGCGCCAGCAGCCAAGATCAGAGGCAGCTATACGAGCAGTACTTC.

This rearrangement joins TRBV20-1 to TRBJ2-7; 13 bases are shared with TRBD2. With 3 bases clipped from V and 7 bases from J, the junction kept 15 bases outside the gene matches. CDR3 length: 17 residues. Germline-derived CDR1 and CDR2 are DFQATT and SNEGSKA (reference sequence). CDR3 DNA sequence: TGCAGTGCTAGCCTGACCACTAGCGGGGGGGCCCTTTGGGAGCAGTACTTC. Amino acids: CSASLTTSGGALWEQYF.

The chain couples TRBV13 to TRBJ1-2; D not resolved. The CDR3 covers 15 residues. Trimming removed 3 bases at V and 0 bases at J, with 11 bases between. Germline CDR1 and CDR2: PRHDT and FYEKMQ (reference sequence). The CDR3 loop reads CASSFLTAANYGYTF. For the CDR3, the DNA is TGTGCCAGCAGCTTTCTCACGGCTGCTAACTATGGCTACACCTTC.

This clonotype was detected once. The chain has TRBV25-1 and TRBJ2-5; D gene unclear. The CDR3 extends over 15 amino acids. Germline CDR1 reads MGHDK; CDR2 reads SYGVNS. Trimming cost V 3 bases and J 2 bases, with 13 bases left between them. The CDR3 region is CASSDFAVEQETQYF. CDR3 bases: TGTGCCAGCAGTGATTTCGCGGTGGAGCAAGAGACCCAGTACTTC.

This chain connects TRBV7-8 to TRBJ2-3; unclear D gene. Trimming shortened V by 6 bases and J by 5 bases, and 12 bases separated the two germline ends. Germline V gene data show CDR1 as SGHVS and CDR2 as FQNEAQ. This CDR3 region has 13 residues. In nucleotides, the CDR3 is TGTGCCAGCAGACAACCGCCACTAGATACGCAGTATTTT. It is translated as CASRQPPLDTQYF.

This chain joins TRBV20-1 and TRBJ2-1, with D possibly called TRBD1 or TRBD2 (5 bases each). Trimming removed 4 bases from V and 9 bases from J, with 22 bases in between. The germline V gene encodes CDR1 DFQATT and CDR2 SNEGSKA (reference sequence). This CDR3 region has 15 residues. In DNA form, the CDR3 reads TGCAGTGCTACGTTGGTCGGGACCACACGGGGTGAGCAGTTCTTC. Amino acid sequence: CSATLVGTTRGEQFF.

CDR3 nucleotide sequence: TGCAGTGCACGGGCGCGGACGGATTACGAGCAGTACTTC. Amino acid sequence: CSARARTDYEQYF. This chain joins TRBV20-1 and TRBJ2-7; no clear D. The CDR3 is made up of 13 amino acids. Germline V CDR1 and CDR2: DFQATT, SNEGSKA (reference sequence). Trimming shortened V by 6 bases and J by 4 bases, and 16 bases separated the two germline ends.

The CDR3 DNA reads TGTGCCAGCAGCCAAGATGGCGGGAGCTCCTACGAGCAGTACTTC. Its translation: CASSQDGGSSYEQYF. The chain uses TRBV3-1 and TRBJ2-7; 7 bases align to TRBD2. V was pared by 0 bases and J by 0 bases, with 2 bases of the junction left unmatched. The CDR3 length is 15 residues. Germline loops: CDR1 LGHDT, CDR2 YNNKEL (reference sequence).

The chain combines TRBV20-1 with TRBJ1-5; 11 bases are shared with TRBD1. V shed 2 bases, J shed 4 bases, and the junction held 4 bases outside the gene matches. CDR1 is DFQATT and CDR2 is SNEGSKA in the germline V gene (reference sequence). This CDR3 is 15 amino acids long. CDR3 in amino acids: CSARPGQGANQPQHF. For the CDR3, the DNA is TGCAGTGCTAGACCCGGACAGGGGGCTAATCAGCCCCAGCATTTT.

This clonotype was detected only once. The V gene is TRBV27, the J gene TRBJ2-7; weak D call: TRBD1 (5 bases). The CDR3 has 15 residues. Germline V gene lookup returns CDR1 MNHEY and CDR2 SMNVEV (reference sequence). The ends were cut back, 2 bases at V and 5 bases at J, with 16 bases in the middle. For the CDR3, the DNA is TGTGCCAGCAGTTTAGGCCCCGCAGGGAATAACGAGCAGTACTTC. This codes for CASSLGPAGNNEQYF.

The J gene is TRBJ2-1, the V gene TRBV5-6, with 7 bases matching TRBD2. The CDR3 contains 14 residues. Germline CDR1 is SGHDT and CDR2 is YYEEEE. The junction had 12 bases not matched to a gene; V was cut back by 5 bases and J by 10 bases. This CDR3 reads CASRAASGVREQFF. The CDR3 coding sequence is TGTGCCAGCAGGGCGGCTAGCGGAGTGAGGGAGCAGTTCTTC. The variable domain in full, completed from reference TRBV5-6 and TRBJ2-1, reads DAGVTQSPTHLIKTRGQQVTLRCSPKSGHDTVSWYQQALGQGPQFIFQYYEEEERQRGNFPDRFSGHQFPNYSSELNVNALLLGDSALYLCASRAASGVREQFFGPGTRLTVL.

V usage is TRBV27 and J usage is TRBJ1-1; D not resolved. Trimming pared 6 bases from V and 0 bases from J, leaving 5 bases between. The germline V gene encodes CDR1 MNHEY and CDR2 SMNVEV (reference sequence). CDR3 size: 12 residues. The CDR3 DNA follows: TGTGCCAGCAGGCGGGTGAACACTGAAGCTTTCTTT. Its protein is CASRRVNTEAFF.

The chain combines TRBV7-9 with TRBJ2-5; D may be TRBD2 (6 bases). The V and J ends lost 5 bases and 5 bases respectively, with 15 bases between them. The CDR3 is 14 amino acids. Germline V lookup: CDR1 SEHNR, CDR2 FQNEAQ (reference sequence). As DNA, the CDR3 is TGTGCCAGCAGCCCGACTAGTACCATGGAGACCCAGTACTTC. This gives the protein CASSPTSTMETQYF.

The rearrangement links TRBV2 to TRBJ2-2; tentatively, D is TRBD1 (5 bases). CDR1 is SNHLY, CDR2 FYNNEI, per germline. Trimming removed 4 bases at V and 6 bases at J, with 15 bases between. CDR3 length: 15 residues. CDR3 sequence (DNA): TGTGCCAGCAGTGTGGGTCTTGTAGGGGCCGGGGAGCTGTTTTTT. Translated: CASSVGLVGAGELFF. Supplemented by reference TRBV2 and TRBJ2-2, the full variable domain reads EPEVTQTPSHQVTQMGQEVILRCVPISNHLYFYWYRQILGQKVEFLVSFYNNEISEKSEIFDDQFSVERPDGSNFTLKIRSTKLEDSAMYFCASSVGLVGAGELFFGEGSRLTVL.

Only a few counts were recorded for this clonotype. The genes are TRBV9 and TRBJ2-5, with TRBD2 matching 9 bases. CDR3 size: 14 residues. From germline, CDR1 is SGDLS and CDR2 YYNGEE. Losses at the gene ends were 2 bases for V and 3 bases for J; bases not matched to a gene: 2. For the CDR3, the DNA is TGTGCCAGCAGCGTCGTAGCGGGAGAAGAGACCCAGTACTTC. This sequence encodes CASSVVAGEETQYF. Using reference TRBV9 and TRBJ2-5 for the parts outside the CDR3, the full variable domain is DSGVTQTPKHLITATGQRVTLRCSPRSGDLSVYWYQQSLDQGLQFLIQYYNGEERAKGNILERFSAQQFPDLHSELNLSSLELGDSALYFCASSVVAGEETQYFGPGTRLLVL.

J is TRBJ2-1 and V is TRBV30, with a possible D match to TRBD2 (6 bases). V was trimmed by 4 bases and J by 0 bases, leaving 13 bases between them. CDR3 length: 15 amino acids. Germline lookup yields CDR1 GTSNPN and CDR2 SVGIG (reference sequence). In DNA form, the CDR3 reads TGTGCCTGGACCTTAGCGGCGACCTCCTACAATGAGCAGTTCTTC. Amino acids: CAWTLAATSYNEQFF.

J is TRBJ1-4 and V is TRBV23-1; maybe TRBD1 (6 bases). TRBV23-1 counts as an open reading frame of uncertain function. The CDR3 length is 13 residues. Trimming shortened V by 4 bases and J by 10 bases, and 13 bases separated the two germline ends. For the CDR3, the DNA is TGCGCCAGCAGTCTGAGGGGGAGTGGAAAACTGTTTTTT. Protein product: CASSLRGSGKLFF.

The chain has TRBV28 and TRBJ1-1; tentative D call: TRBD1 (5 bases). Germline V lookup: CDR1 MDHEN, CDR2 SYDVKM. With 8 bases removed from V and 0 bases from J, the gap between germline ends came to 10 bases. The CDR3 totals 13 residues. CDR3 sequence (DNA): TGTGCCAGCGACAGAACGATGAACACTGAAGCTTTCTTT. This gives the protein CASDRTMNTEAFF.

This clonotype was seen a single time. The chain is built from TRBV3-1 and TRBJ2-3; D uncertain. Trimming left V 5 bases short and J 3 bases short, with 9 bases between. The germline V gene has CDR1 LGHDT and CDR2 YNNKEL (reference sequence). CDR3 length: 13 amino acids. The CDR3 loop reads CASSYIITDTQYF. In DNA, the CDR3 is TGTGCCAGCAGCTACATAATAACAGATACGCAGTATTTT.

This clonotype was recorded once. The V and J genes are TRBV4-1 and TRBJ1-5; D remains unclear. V gave up 0 bases and J gave up 7 bases, with 10 bases separating them. The CDR3 has 14 amino acids. Germline V gene sequence: CDR1 MGHRA, CDR2 YSYEKL. The CDR3 reads CASSQEPDPQPQHF. DNA of the CDR3: TGCGCCAGCAGCCAAGAACCAGATCCCCAGCCCCAGCATTTT.

In this sample, this clonotype turned up once. The gene calls are TRBV27 and TRBJ2-1; 10 nucleotides line up with TRBD2. V lost 6 bases and J lost 1; bases outside the gene matches: 3. CDR1 is MNHEY and CDR2 is SMNVEV in the germline V gene (reference sequence). The CDR3 has 15 residues. CDR3 region: CASRLSGRSYNEQFF. Here the CDR3 DNA reads TGTGCCAGCAGACTTAGCGGGAGGTCCTACAATGAGCAGTTCTTC.

The CDR3 here is CAWTPDRQDQPQHF. The CDR3 DNA reads TGTGCCTGGACTCCCGACAGGCAGGATCAGCCCCAGCATTTT. The chain carries TRBV30 and TRBJ1-5; D might be TRBD1 (6 bases). Per the germline V gene, CDR1 is GTSNPN and CDR2 is SVGIG (reference sequence). The CDR3 runs to 14 residues. Trimming left V 4 bases short and J 5 bases short, with 15 bases between.

The chain uses TRBV30 and TRBJ1-5; D is unclear. V was trimmed by 1 base and J by 0 bases, leaving 13 bases between them. CDR1 and CDR2 from the germline V gene are GTSNPN and SVGIG (reference sequence). This CDR3 spans 16 amino acids. The CDR3 nucleotides are TGTGCCTGGAGTGAGGACGCAGGTTATAGCAATCAGCCCCAGCATTTT. Translating gives CAWSEDAGYSNQPQHF.

J is TRBJ2-1 and V is TRBV30; TRBD2 matches at 10 bases. Germline-derived CDR1 and CDR2 are GTSNPN and SVGIG (reference sequence). CDR3 length: 13 amino acids. J gave up 9 bases and V 3 bases, and 5 bases lay outside the gene matches. CDR3 bases: TGTGCCTGGAGCTTTCTAGCGGGAGTTGAGCAGTTCTTC. Its translation: CAWSFLAGVEQFF.

V and J are TRBV6-2 or TRBV6-3 and TRBJ1-1; 9 nucleotides line up with TRBD1. V lost 0 bases, J lost 3 bases, and 8 bases stayed unmatched. Germline assignment: CDR1 MNHEY and CDR2 SVGEGT. This CDR3 contains 17 residues. CDR3 bases: TGTGCCAGCAGTTACTCCCGGCTGGACAGGGGCGACACTGAAGCTTTCTTT. Amino acid sequence: CASSYSRLDRGDTEAFF.

The chain links TRBV29-1 to TRBJ1-2, with unresolved D. The CDR3 is made up of 13 amino acids. The germline V gene has CDR1 SQVTM and CDR2 ANQGSEA. Trimming removed 0 bases at V and 8 bases at J, with 13 bases between. The CDR3 loop is CSVEDIGAWGYTF. The CDR3 bases are TGCAGCGTTGAAGATATCGGAGCGTGGGGCTACACCTTC.

DNA of the CDR3: TGTGCCAGTAGTATCGGGGGTCTTGAGCAGTTCTTC. Translating it yields CASSIGGLEQFF. The chain is built from TRBV19 and TRBJ2-1, with D possibly matching TRBD2 (6 bases). V lost 3 bases and J lost 9, with 9 bases in between. Germline loops: CDR1 LNHDA, CDR2 SQIVND (reference sequence). This CDR3 region has 12 residues.